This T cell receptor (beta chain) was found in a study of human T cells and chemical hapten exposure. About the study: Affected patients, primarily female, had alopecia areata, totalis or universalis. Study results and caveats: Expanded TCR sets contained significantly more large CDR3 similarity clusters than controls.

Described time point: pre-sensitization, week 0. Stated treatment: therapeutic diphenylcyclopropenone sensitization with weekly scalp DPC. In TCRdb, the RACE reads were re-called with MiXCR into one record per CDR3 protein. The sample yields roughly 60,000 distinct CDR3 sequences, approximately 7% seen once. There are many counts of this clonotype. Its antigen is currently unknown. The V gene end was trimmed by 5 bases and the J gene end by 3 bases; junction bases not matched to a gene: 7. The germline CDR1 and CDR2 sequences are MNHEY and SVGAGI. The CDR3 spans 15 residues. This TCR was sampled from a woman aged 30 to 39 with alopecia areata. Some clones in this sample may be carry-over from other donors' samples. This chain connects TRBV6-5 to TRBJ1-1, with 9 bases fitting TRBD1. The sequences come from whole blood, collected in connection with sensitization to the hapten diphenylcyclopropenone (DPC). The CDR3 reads CASSKYRDRDTEAFF. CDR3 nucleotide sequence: TGTGCCAGCAGTAAATACCGGGACAGGGACACTGAAGCTTTCTTT.